These 21 T cell receptor beta chains came from one sample sequenced in a study of CD8+ T cells in alopecia areata. Extraction and reverse transcription of RNA yielded cDNA as the sequencing template. Assay: immunoSEQ multiplex PCR; the TCRdb copy retains only in-frame clones and omits some. Among some 130,000 clones listed, 45% to 50% were seen once. Here the sequenced sample was CD8+ T cells sorted from blood, taken at week 0. The origin of the receptors is a human donor with alopecia areata.

This clone was found a few times. The chain recombines TRBV5-1 with TRBJ1-1, with a possible D match to TRBD1 (5 bases). Per the germline V gene, CDR1 is SGHRS and CDR2 is YFSETQ. The length of the CDR3 is 15 residues. Trimming pared 3 bases from V and 5 bases from J, leaving 17 bases between. The CDR3 nucleotides read TGCGCCAGCAGCTGGAGGAAGGGGCGAGGAACTGAAGCTTTCTTT. Translated: CASSWRKGRGTEAFF.

The chain carries TRBV29-1 and TRBJ2-2; D gene ambiguous. The V end lost 7 bases, the J end lost 6 bases, and 9 bases lay between the germline ends. In germline, CDR1 is SQVTM, CDR2 ANQGSEA. The CDR3 consists of 11 residues. The CDR3 DNA reads as TGCAGCGCTATTGCGGCCGGGGAGCTGTTTTTT. Amino acid sequence: CSAIAAGELFF.

This clone was seen a single time. The chain combines TRBV29-1 with TRBJ1-2, with D maybe TRBD1 (5 bases). Deletions cut 4 bases from V and 6 bases from J, with 24 bases between. CDR1 and CDR2 (germline): SQVTM, ANQGSEA. The length of the CDR3 is 16 residues. CDR3 in amino acids: CSVAPEAGFIENGYTF. CDR3 bases: TGCAGCGTTGCCCCGGAGGCAGGGTTTATCGAGAATGGCTACACCTTC.

The chain has TRBV4-3 and TRBJ1-2, with D unclear. The V gene lost 1 base and the J gene lost 3 bases, with 15 bases spanning the gap. CDR1 is LGHNA, CDR2 YSLEER, per germline. CDR3 size: 16 residues. The CDR3 DNA reads as TGCGCCAGCAGCCAAGCCCCGGCAATAGGGTACTATGGCTACACCTTC. This sequence encodes CASSQAPAIGYYGYTF.

The sample holds a few counts of this clone. The rearrangement joins TRBV5-4 to TRBJ2-7; D might be TRBD2 (5 bases). Germline V gene data show CDR1 as SGHNT and CDR2 as YYREEE (reference sequence). CDR3 length: 14 residues. Deletions cut 0 bases from V and 6 bases from J, with 13 bases between. The CDR3 coding sequence is TGTGCCAGCAGCTTGGGACCGGGGATTGGCGAGCAGTACTTC. Its protein product is CASSLGPGIGEQYF.

V usage is TRBV7-9 and J usage is TRBJ2-1; TRBD1 matches at 7 bases. Germline V gene sequence: CDR1 SEHNR, CDR2 FQNEAQ (reference sequence). The CDR3 has 16 residues. V trimming: 1 base; J trimming: 4 bases; junction bases outside the gene matches: 7. The CDR3 region is CASSLVGTENYNEQFF. The DNA of the CDR3 is TGTGCCAGCAGCTTAGTCGGGACAGAGAATTACAATGAGCAGTTCTTC.

This rearrangement joins TRBV13 to TRBJ2-5; possibly TRBD1 or TRBD2 for D (5 bases each). V gave up 0 bases and J gave up 5 bases, with 13 bases separating them. The germline CDR1 and CDR2 sequences are PRHDT and FYEKMQ (reference sequence). The CDR3 contains 15 residues. CDR3 loop: CASSLGLRGWETQYF. The CDR3 DNA reads TGTGCCAGCAGCTTAGGCCTGAGGGGCTGGGAGACCCAGTACTTC.

This clone was counted only a few times. The V gene is TRBV29-1, the J gene TRBJ2-7; D ambiguous. CDR3 size: 11 residues. Germline V gene sequence: CDR1 SQVTM, CDR2 ANQGSEA. Trimming shortened V by 7 bases and J by 3 bases, and 10 bases separated the two germline ends. The CDR3 sequence: CSAASIYEQYF. In DNA form, the CDR3 reads TGCAGCGCCGCCTCAATCTACGAGCAGTACTTC.

This sequence joins TRBV7-3 and TRBJ1-1; a weak D match, TRBD1 (5 bases). The CDR3 consists of 14 residues. Looked up from germline, CDR1 is SGHTA and CDR2 is FQGTGA. V gave up 3 bases and J gave up 1 base, with 9 bases separating them. The CDR3, as DNA: TGTGCCAGCAGCTTCGGAGGGGAGAACACTGAAGCTTTCTTT. Residues: CASSFGGENTEAFF.

The rearrangement uses TRBV4-3 and TRBJ1-6; possible D gene TRBD1, 5 bases. V lost 0 bases and J 7 bases, leaving 16 bases between the germline ends. The CDR3 consists of 17 residues. CDR1 and CDR2 from the germline V gene are LGHNA and YSLEER. The CDR3 DNA reads as TGCGCCAGCAGCCAAGATTATTGGGACGGTGGAAATTCACCCCTCCACTTT. It specifies CASSQDYWDGGNSPLHF.

This clone has a handful of counts. The chain has TRBV27 and TRBJ1-2, with TRBD1 identical over 9 bases. V trimming: 5 bases; J trimming: 7 bases; junction bases outside the gene matches: 5. Germline V CDR1 and CDR2: MNHEY, SMNVEV (reference sequence). The CDR3 runs to 13 residues. CDR3 amino acids: CASSQQGAPGYTF. DNA of the CDR3: TGTGCCAGCAGTCAACAGGGGGCGCCTGGCTACACCTTC.

In its sample, this clone was seen a few times. The chain uses TRBV10-3 and TRBJ2-2; D remains unclear. Germline CDR1 reads ENHRY; CDR2 reads SYGVKD. V lost 3 bases and J lost 3, with 8 bases in between. CDR3 length: 14 residues. The DNA for the CDR3 is TGTGCCATCAGTGATGGCCCCCACACCGGGGAGCTGTTTTTT. Protein product: CAISDGPHTGELFF.

The V call is TRBV4-1, the J call TRBJ2-7; 12 bases line up with TRBD1. CDR1 and CDR2 from the germline V gene are MGHRA and YSYEKL. With 4 bases clipped from V and 5 bases from J, the junction kept 3 bases outside the gene matches. This CDR3 is built from 14 residues. CDR3 region: CASSPGQGADEQYF. In DNA, the CDR3 is TGCGCCAGCAGCCCGGGACAGGGGGCGGACGAGCAGTACTTC.

This clone has ten or more counts. The chain links TRBV6-4 to TRBJ2-3; possibly TRBD1 or TRBD2 for D (5 bases each). The CDR3 is 13 amino acids. V gave up 8 bases and J gave up 2 bases, with 11 bases separating them. Germline loops: CDR1 MRHNA, CDR2 SNTAGT. The CDR3 here is CASFTGTTDTQYF. CDR3 bases: TGTGCCAGCTTTACTGGGACCACAGATACGCAGTATTTT.

This clone was found a few times. The V gene is TRBV7-9, the J gene TRBJ2-7; 12 nucleotides line up with TRBD2. V lost 4 bases and J lost 2; bases outside the gene matches: 12. The CDR3 runs 18 residues. Germline values: CDR1 SEHNR, CDR2 FQNEAQ (reference sequence). CDR3 sequence reads: CASSSSTRLAGAPYEQYF. The CDR3 DNA reads as TGTGCCAGCAGCTCATCAACCCGACTAGCGGGGGCTCCCTACGAGCAGTACTTC.

This chain connects TRBV19 to TRBJ1-1; D possibly corresponds to TRBD1 (5 bases). V shed 4 bases and J shed 5 bases, with 11 bases lying between them. CDR1 and CDR2 from the germline V gene are LNHDA and SQIVND (reference sequence). The length of the CDR3 is 13 residues. The DNA of the CDR3 is TGTGCCAGTAGTAGAGGCGAGGGGACTGAAGCTTTCTTT. Translating it yields CASSRGEGTEAFF. Based on the CDR3 plus reference TRBV19 and TRBJ1-1, the full variable domain is DGGITQSPKYLFRKEGQNVTLSCEQNLNHDAMYWYRQDPGQGLRLIYYSQIVNDFQKGDIAEGYSVSREKKESFPLTVTSAQKNPTAFYLCASSRGEGTEAFFGQGTRLTVV.

This clone came up a few times. The chain employs TRBV5-6 and TRBJ1-5; 8 bases align to TRBD1. V was pared by 4 bases and J by 0 bases, with 6 bases of the junction left unmatched. Germline V gene sequence: CDR1 SGHDT, CDR2 YYEEEE. This CDR3 spans 16 amino acids. For the CDR3, the DNA is TGTGCCAGCAGCCGGGGACAGGCTTATAGCAATCAGCCCCAGCATTTT. Translated: CASSRGQAYSNQPQHF.

This clone was seen a few times. The V call is TRBV10-3, the J call TRBJ2-7; D unresolved. Germline V gene data show CDR1 as ENHRY and CDR2 as SYGVKD. CDR3 length: 14 amino acids. V was cut by 2 bases and J by 3 bases, with 11 bases left in between. The CDR3 DNA sequence: TGTGCCATCAGTGAGAAGGGTCTCAACTACGAGCAGTACTTC. Amino acids: CAISEKGLNYEQYF.

This clone was seen repeatedly, ten times or more. The chain uses TRBV4-1 and TRBJ1-5; no definite D call. V dropped 1 base and J dropped 7 bases, with 8 bases sitting between them. In germline, CDR1 is MGHRA, CDR2 YSYEKL. The CDR3 sequence is 13 residues long. The CDR3 loop is CASSQGGGQPQHF. The DNA of the CDR3 is TGCGCCAGCAGCCAAGGTGGCGGGCAGCCCCAGCATTTT.

In this sample, this clone turned up many times. This rearrangement joins TRBV5-5 to TRBJ2-1; weak D call: TRBD1 (5 bases). V lost 2 bases and J lost 7, with 16 bases in between. This CDR3 is 15 amino acids long. The V gene's germline CDR1 is SGHKS and CDR2 YYEKEE (reference sequence). The DNA for the CDR3 is TGTGCCAGCAGCTTAGATGTTGTGGGGCGTAATGAGCAGTTCTTC. Translation gives CASSLDVVGRNEQFF.

The chain employs TRBV20-1 and TRBJ2-1; D unresolved. Between the trimmed V and J ends, which lost 6 bases and 5 bases, there was a span of 5 bases. The germline gives CDR1 DFQATT, CDR2 SNEGSKA (reference sequence). The CDR3 loop spans 10 amino acids. This CDR3 reads CSATHNEQFF. The CDR3 DNA is TGCAGTGCGACACACAATGAGCAGTTCTTC.